This TCR beta chain was documented in a study of radiation and T cells in renal cell carcinoma. Findings and limits, study-wide: Without pretreatment biopsies, baseline tumor clonotype presence was undetermined.

In the case of this clone: The antigen remains unidentified.

Repertoires were generated with immunoSEQ multiplex PCR, while TCRdb's copy carries only in-frame clones and drops some. The repertoire consists of under 100,000 clones, with around four fifths occurring once and the leading ten covering 9.4%. Time point denoted: blood 4 weeks post-SBRT, at nephrectomy. Noted treatment: 15 Gy SBRT to primary tumor, nephrectomy 4 weeks later. Nephrectomy followed 15 Gy stereotactic body radiation by 4 weeks. Germline CDR1 reads SEHNR; CDR2 reads FQNEAQ (reference sequence). CDR3 length: 13 amino acids. V was pared by 1 base and J by 4 bases, with 6 bases between. The rearrangement links TRBV7-9 to TRBJ2-3; D remains unclear. This clonotype was sampled from a man in his forties or fifties with renal cell carcinoma. This specimen was blood, taken from a patient whose treatment included radiotherapy and nephrectomy. CDR3 amino acids: CASSLGSPDTQYF. CDR3 in DNA: TGTGCCAGCAGCTTAGGTTCCCCAGATACGCAGTATTTT.